The 15 T cell receptor beta chains below come from one sample, sequenced in a study of T-cell reconstitution after alpha-beta-depleted transplantation in children. Unique molecular identifiers were used to barcode this TCRbeta library. TCRdb ran MiXCR on the PCR reads and lists one entry per CDR3 protein. The sample has approximately 800,000 distinct CDR3 sequences, less than 20% seen once. Material: PBMCs, mostly from graft donor cells, obtained 360 days after TCRalphabeta/CD19-depleted stem cell transplant. Receptors originate from a male patient younger than 18 who had a stem cell transplant for acute lymphoblastic leukemia, so the T cells may come from the graft donor.

This clonotype was found many times. The chain couples TRBV12-3 or TRBV12-4 to TRBJ2-1; 7 bases match TRBD2. V lost 5 bases to trimming and J lost 0 bases; unmatched junction nucleotides: 10. The CDR3 loop spans 17 amino acids. The CDR3 DNA follows: TGTGCCAGCAGTGGGGCTAGCGGCAGAAGCTCCTACAATGAGCAGTTCTTC. Translation gives CASSGASGRSSYNEQFF.

The V call is TRBV10-1, the J call TRBJ2-5; a weak D match, TRBD2 (6 bases). CDR3 length: 14 amino acids. Germline assignment: CDR1 WNHNN and CDR2 SYGVQD (reference sequence). Trimming took off 3 bases at V and 1 base at J, with 9 bases between the two ends. The CDR3 reads CASSDGGAQETQYF. The CDR3 region has the DNA TGCGCCAGCAGTGACGGGGGAGCCCAAGAGACCCAGTACTTC.

Ten or more counts support this clonotype. The CDR3 here is CASGLAGVPDTQYF. CDR3 nucleotides: TGTGCCAGCGGATTAGCGGGAGTACCGGATACGCAGTATTTT. This rearrangement joins TRBV12-3 or TRBV12-4 to TRBJ2-3; the match to TRBD2 covers 9 bases. V was pared by 8 bases and J by 6 bases, with 9 bases of the junction left unmatched. The CDR3 extends over 14 amino acids.

The chain is built from TRBV5-1 and TRBJ1-4; D uncertain. The germline CDR1 and CDR2 sequences are SGHRS and YFSETQ. The CDR3 spans 16 residues. Trimming removed 5 bases at V and 4 bases at J, with 18 bases between. In nucleotides, the CDR3 is TGCGCCAGCAGTCCAAACGCGGGCAGCCTTAATGAAAAACTGTTTTTT. It specifies CASSPNAGSLNEKLFF.

This clonotype turned up a few times. The chain carries TRBV9 and TRBJ2-5; TRBD1 or TRBD2 may be the D gene (5 bases each). The germline V gene encodes CDR1 SGDLS and CDR2 YYNGEE. V shed 4 bases and J shed 5 bases, with 18 bases lying between them. The CDR3 is 15 amino acids. For the CDR3, the DNA is TGTGCCAGCAGCCTGTCGTGGGGGACCTCGGAGACCCAGTACTTC. It translates to CASSLSWGTSETQYF.

This clonotype was picked up one time. Because the CDR3 is missing its conserved closing phenylalanine or tryptophan, this is likely a read error. This chain uses TRBV9 with TRBJ2-1, with TRBD2 matching 9 bases. V shed 0 bases and J 3 bases; nucleotides not matched to a gene: 19. The CDR3 totals 21 residues. CDR1 SGDLS and CDR2 YYNGEE come from the germline V gene. CDR3 bases: TGTGCCAGCAGCGTAGCTACTGGGGGCCTAGCGGGAATGATGGGCTACAATGAGCAGTTCTCC. This translates into CASSVATGGLAGMMGYNEQFS.

This clonotype was detected a few times. The chain carries TRBV5-1 and TRBJ2-1, with D possibly being TRBD2 (6 bases). The CDR3 consists of 14 residues. Trimming cost V 0 bases and J 7 bases, with 11 bases left between them. CDR1 and CDR2 (germline): SGHRS, YFSETQ. This CDR3 is CASSLARERNEQFF. CDR3 in DNA: TGCGCCAGCAGCTTGGCCCGGGAGAGGAATGAGCAGTTCTTC.

V is TRBV5-5 and J is TRBJ2-3; 9 nucleotides agree with TRBD2. V lost 3 bases, J lost 4 bases, and 9 bases stayed unmatched. Germline lookup yields CDR1 SGHKS and CDR2 YYEKEE (reference sequence). CDR3 length equals 16 residues. The DNA for the CDR3 is TGTGCCAGCAGCTGGGGTTTAGCGGGAGAGGCAGATACGCAGTATTTT. The encoded protein is CASSWGLAGEADTQYF.

The chain is built from TRBV7-9 and TRBJ2-7, with 11 bases fitting TRBD2. V trimming: 3 bases; J trimming: 4 bases; junction bases outside the gene matches: 5. Germline V gene data show CDR1 as SEHNR and CDR2 as FQNEAQ (reference sequence). This CDR3 spans 15 amino acids. The chain's CDR3 is CASSLPTSGGYEQYF. The CDR3 region has the DNA TGTGCCAGCAGCTTGCCCACTAGCGGGGGTTACGAGCAGTACTTC.

The gene calls are TRBV29-1 and TRBJ2-7; D may be TRBD1 or TRBD2 (5 bases each). Germline V gene data show CDR1 as SQVTM and CDR2 as ANQGSEA. Trimming cost V 4 bases and J 2 bases, with 15 bases left between them. The CDR3 totals 14 residues. DNA of the CDR3: TGCAGCGTTGGTTTAAGGGACGGACCCTACGAGCAGTACTTC. Its protein product is CSVGLRDGPYEQYF.

The genes are TRBV5-6 and TRBJ2-7; 7 bases are a match to TRBD2. Germline-derived CDR1 and CDR2 are SGHDT and YYEEEE. The CDR3 runs 17 residues. V lost 0 bases and J lost 4; bases outside the gene matches: 13. The CDR3 DNA sequence: TGTGCCAGCAGCTTGGTGGGGTCTGAAGCGGGGAGGTACGAGCAGTACTTC. This gives the protein CASSLVGSEAGRYEQYF.

This clonotype was seen a handful of times. The chain links TRBV20-1 to TRBJ1-2; tentative D call: TRBD1 (6 bases). Trimming shortened V by 0 bases and J by 3 bases, and 14 bases separated the two germline ends. Per the germline V gene, CDR1 is DFQATT and CDR2 is SNEGSKA (reference sequence). This CDR3 is 15 amino acids long. The CDR3 nucleotides read TGCAGTGCTAGAGATCCAGGCAGGGGTCACTATGGCTACACCTTC. It translates to CSARDPGRGHYGYTF.

About this clonotype: At one of its ends the junction is not consistent with the germline gene, which may arise from a read error. The chain combines TRBV3-1 with TRBJ2-1; 8 bases agree with TRBD2. Germline CDR1 and CDR2: LGHDT and YNNKEL (reference sequence). CDR3 size: 18 residues. Here the CDR3 reads CACSSHRRGGRPHNEQFF. The CDR3 DNA reads TGTGCCTGCAGTTCCCATAGGAGGGGCGGGAGGCCCCACAATGAGCAGTTCTTC.

CDR3 amino acids: CSVEDSGRATQYF. The CDR3 bases are TGCAGCGTTGAAGATAGCGGGAGGGCCACGCAGTATTTT. The rearrangement joins TRBV29-1 to TRBJ2-3; TRBD2 agrees at 11 bases. The CDR3 totals 13 residues. With V trimmed by 0 bases and J by 9 bases, 2 bases remained unmatched. Germline CDR1 SQVTM, CDR2 ANQGSEA.

Ten or more counts support this clonotype. In DNA, the CDR3 is TGTGCCAGCAGCTTGGGGTCGCCAGGTGACTACGAGCAGTACTTC. Translated: CASSLGSPGDYEQYF. The gene calls are TRBV7-6 and TRBJ2-7; no reliable D call. Deletions cut 3 bases from V and 3 bases from J, with 15 bases between. The CDR3 extends over 15 amino acids. In germline, CDR1 is SGHVS, CDR2 FNYEAQ.